These 26 T cell receptor beta chains share one sample of origin, sequenced in a study of CXCR3-negative and CXCR3-positive naive CD8 T cells. UMI-labeled TRB cDNA libraries were prepared by 5' RACE. TCRdb re-called the 5' RACE reads and gives one entry per CDR3 protein, without DNA. The ten most abundant clones cover around 1.5% of a sample with 90,000 to 100,000 distinct CDR3 sequences. The sequenced sample was naive CXCR3- CD8+ T cells from blood. Subset described: CD45RO-CCR7+CD27+CD95- naive CD8+ T cells lacking CXCR3 (TNR3-). The source of these receptors is a human donor in good health. Some clones in this sample may be carry-over from other donors' samples.

The chain has TRBV27 and TRBJ2-1; with no DNA, the TCRdb D assignment of TRBD1 cannot be verified. In germline, CDR1 is MNHEY, CDR2 SMNVEV (reference sequence). The CDR3 sequence is 14 residues long. This CDR3 reads CASSLGQGAGGQFF.

The V gene is TRBV20-1, the J gene TRBJ2-7; TCRdb indicates TRBD2, and absent DNA this call remains unverified. Germline values: CDR1 DFQATT, CDR2 SNEGSKA (reference sequence). The CDR3 spans 13 residues. This CDR3 is CSARDYSRYEQYF.

The chain carries TRBV4-3 and TRBJ2-1; without DNA, the TCRdb call of TRBD2 cannot be checked. The germline CDR1 and CDR2 sequences are LGHNA and YSLEER. CDR3 size: 16 residues. CDR3 region: CASSQGLAGGNNEQFF.

CDR3 protein: CSVRRIPEAFF. The genes are TRBV29-1 and TRBJ1-1. CDR1 and CDR2 (germline): SQVTM, ANQGSEA. The CDR3 runs 11 residues.

The V call is TRBV6-2 or TRBV6-3, the J call TRBJ2-1; TCRdb selects TRBD1, and the lack of DNA leaves this call unchecked. The CDR3 runs 14 residues. Germline V gene sequence: CDR1 MNHEY, CDR2 SVGEGT. CDR3 protein: CASQIQGEPNEQFF.

The V gene is TRBV27, the J gene TRBJ2-1; checking the TCRdb D call of TRBD2 is not possible without DNA. Germline CDR1 reads MNHEY; CDR2 reads SMNVEV (reference sequence). The CDR3 extends over 15 amino acids. Here the CDR3 reads CASSSGGVTYNEQFF.

The chain has TRBV19 and TRBJ2-2; TCRdb selects TRBD1, and the lack of DNA leaves this call unchecked. Per germline, CDR1 LNHDA and CDR2 SQIVND (reference sequence). The CDR3 is 15 amino acids. The CDR3 is CASSHSGGPTGELFF. Filled out from reference TRBV19 and TRBJ2-2, the complete variable domain reads DGGITQSPKYLFRKEGQNVTLSCEQNLNHDAMYWYRQDPGQGLRLIYYSQIVNDFQKGDIAEGYSVSREKKESFPLTVTSAQKNPTAFYLCASSHSGGPTGELFFGEGSRLTVL.

The rearrangement uses TRBV21-1 and TRBJ1-1; no DNA is available, so the TRBD1 call from TCRdb remains unchecked. TRBV21-1 is a pseudogene segment. This CDR3 has 15 residues. The CDR3 region is CASSLRGQGHTEAFF.

The chain couples TRBV4-1 to TRBJ1-3; the D gene TCRdb calls, TRBD1, cannot be checked with no DNA. The CDR3 has 17 amino acids. The germline V gene encodes CDR1 MGHRA and CDR2 YSYEKL. The CDR3 sequence is CASSQVGTGVAGNTIYF.

The rearrangement uses TRBV12-3 or TRBV12-4 and TRBJ1-5; TCRdb indicates TRBD1, and absent DNA this call remains unverified. There are 11 residues in the CDR3. The CDR3 sequence: CASSPGGPQHF.

CDR3 amino acids: CASSKGQGTNTEAFF. The chain combines TRBV5-1 with TRBJ1-1; TCRdb's D call of TRBD1 is untestable without DNA. Germline values: CDR1 SGHRS, CDR2 YFSETQ. The CDR3 totals 15 residues.

The chain recombines TRBV29-1 with TRBJ2-7; TCRdb returns TRBD1, unconfirmable since there is no DNA. The germline gives CDR1 SQVTM, CDR2 ANQGSEA. The CDR3 extends over 14 amino acids. The CDR3 loop reads CSVVLTQGRDEQYF.

The rearrangement uses TRBV10-3 and TRBJ2-1; TCRdb's D call of TRBD2 is untestable without DNA. Germline assignment: CDR1 ENHRY and CDR2 SYGVKD. This CDR3 spans 17 amino acids. CDR3 loop: CAISGSPGLAGGNEQFF.

The genes are TRBV21-1 and TRBJ1-2. TRBV21-1 is a recognized pseudogene. The CDR3 is 13 amino acids. The CDR3 protein is CASSKGRKDGYTF.

The rearrangement links TRBV6-5 to TRBJ2-7. The CDR3 has 13 residues. Germline values: CDR1 MNHEY, CDR2 SVGAGI. The CDR3: CASSYGLGNEQYF.

The rearrangement uses TRBV7-9 and TRBJ2-1; the TCRdb call, TRBD1, lacks DNA for checking. The length of the CDR3 is 15 residues. Germline assignment: CDR1 SEHNR and CDR2 FQNEAQ (reference sequence). CDR3 region: CASSLVSGVYNEQFF.

The rearrangement joins TRBV5-1 to TRBJ1-1; TCRdb indicates TRBD1, and absent DNA this call remains unverified. The CDR3 runs to 13 residues. Germline CDR1 is SGHRS and CDR2 is YFSETQ. CDR3 residues: CASSWTGPTEAFF.

V gene TRBV7-7 combines with J gene TRBJ2-1; the TRBD2 assignment by TCRdb is unverifiable without DNA. The CDR3 consists of 17 residues. Germline lookup yields CDR1 SSHAT and CDR2 FNYEAQ (reference sequence). This chain's CDR3 is CASSPYSGKQEYNEQFF.

The chain employs TRBV9 and TRBJ2-1; checking the TCRdb D call of TRBD1 is not possible without DNA. CDR3 size: 18 residues. Germline values: CDR1 SGDLS, CDR2 YYNGEE. The CDR3 here is CASSDYPGPGHRVDEQFF.

V gene TRBV6-5 combines with J gene TRBJ2-1; TCRdb selects TRBD2, and the lack of DNA leaves this call unchecked. The germline V gene has CDR1 MNHEY and CDR2 SVGAGI. The CDR3 is made up of 13 amino acids. The CDR3 is CASRLAGGNEQFF.

The rearrangement uses TRBV4-1 and TRBJ2-1; TCRdb calls TRBD2, which cannot be checked without DNA. The CDR3 contains 16 residues. In germline, CDR1 is MGHRA, CDR2 YSYEKL. The CDR3 reads CASSQGPSGSYNEQFF.

The V call is TRBV29-1, the J call TRBJ2-7; absent DNA, TCRdb's TRBD1 call cannot be checked. Germline CDR1 SQVTM, CDR2 ANQGSEA. This CDR3 has 12 amino acids. The chain's CDR3 is CSVGQGAGEQYF.

The chain recombines TRBV7-8 with TRBJ2-7; TCRdb lists TRBD1, though no DNA is available to test this call. CDR1 and CDR2 from the germline V gene are SGHVS and FQNEAQ. The CDR3 totals 15 residues. The CDR3 reads CASSPDGTGAYEQYF.

This chain uses TRBV29-1 with TRBJ2-1; TCRdb indicates TRBD2, and absent DNA this call remains unverified. The CDR3 is 13 residues long. Germline V gene lookup returns CDR1 SQVTM and CDR2 ANQGSEA. This CDR3 is CSPGPAGGLRQFF.

The chain employs TRBV5-1 and TRBJ2-5; the TRBD1 assignment by TCRdb is unverifiable without DNA. This CDR3 has 13 residues. Germline-derived CDR1 and CDR2 are SGHRS and YFSETQ. CDR3 in amino acids: CASSDRLGETQYF. Complete variable domain (other parts from reference TRBV5-1 and TRBJ2-5): KAGVTQTPRYLIKTRGQQVTLSCSPISGHRSVSWYQQTPGQGLQFLFEYFSETQRNKGNFPGRFSGRQFSNSRSEMNVSTLELGDSALYLCASSDRLGETQYFGPGTRLLVL.

The rearrangement links TRBV3-1 to TRBJ2-7; TCRdb's D gene call, TRBD1, goes unchecked for lack of DNA. The CDR3 is 17 residues long. Germline CDR1 and CDR2: LGHDT and YNNKEL (reference sequence). The CDR3 is CASSPMTGAESSYEQYF.